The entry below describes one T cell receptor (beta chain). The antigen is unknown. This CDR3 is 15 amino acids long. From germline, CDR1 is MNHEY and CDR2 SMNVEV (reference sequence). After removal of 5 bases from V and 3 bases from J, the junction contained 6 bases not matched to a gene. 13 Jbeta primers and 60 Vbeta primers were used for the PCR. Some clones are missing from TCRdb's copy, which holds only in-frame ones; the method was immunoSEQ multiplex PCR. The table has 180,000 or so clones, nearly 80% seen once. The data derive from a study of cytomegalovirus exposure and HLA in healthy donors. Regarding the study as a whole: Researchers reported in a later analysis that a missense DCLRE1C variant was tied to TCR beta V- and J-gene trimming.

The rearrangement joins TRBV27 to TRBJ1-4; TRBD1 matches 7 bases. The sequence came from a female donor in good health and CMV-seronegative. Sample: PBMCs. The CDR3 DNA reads TGTGCCAGCAGTGAGAACAGGGGAGCTAATGAAAAACTGTTTTTT. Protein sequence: CASSENRGANEKLFF.